The entry below describes one T cell receptor (beta chain). Its antigen is currently unknown. In germline, CDR1 is MGHRA, CDR2 YSYEKL. CDR3 length equals 14 residues. The V and J ends lost 1 base and 7 bases, in that order; junction bases with no gene match: 4. These data come from a study of T cell repertoires in cytomegalovirus infection. Across the study: The authors relied on CMV epitopes, both recently identified HLA-C-restricted and well-studied HLA-B-restricted. Through public TCR beta signatures, both CMV infection and matching HLA type were indicated. Study-wide results and caveats: The ex vivo response showed dominance by HLA-C-restricted CMV-specific TCR beta clonotypes. Identification of carriers of CMV plus the relevant HLA was achieved through cumulative public TCR beta family frequency.

In TCRdb, the reads were re-called with MiXCR into one record per CDR3 protein. The sample carries roughly 920,000 distinct CDR3 sequences, less than 40% recorded once. The J gene is TRBJ1-2, the V gene TRBV4-1, with 9 bases that match TRBD1. Source: cultured CD8+ T cells from PBMCs, taken from culture after CMV antigen stimulation. This clonotype was sampled from a human donor in good health (CMV status not recorded). Some clones in this sample may be carry-over from other donors' samples. The CDR3 DNA reads TGCGCCAGCAGCCAAGTAAAGGACAGGGGTGGCTACACCTTC. Its protein is CASSQVKDRGGYTF.